The clone carrying this T cell receptor (beta chain) occurred a few times. CDR3 size: 13 residues. Trimming left V 4 bases short and J 1 base short, with 6 bases between. Germline CDR1 SGHTA, CDR2 FQGTGA. This specimen comes from a study of esophageal squamous cell carcinoma under preoperative chemotherapy. Noted time point: after preoperative PTX-NDP chemotherapy. Patients received paclitaxel-nedaplatin as preoperative chemotherapy before surgery. Via MiXCR, TCRdb re-called the PCR reads, giving one row per CDR3 protein. The sample has around 34,000 distinct CDR3 sequences; around 50% are singletons. The gene calls are TRBV7-3 and TRBJ2-3, with unresolved D. Specimen collection occurred from a patient given preoperative chemotherapy. This TCR derives from a human donor with esophageal squamous cell carcinoma. The donor label of this sample is uncertain. In nucleotides, the CDR3 is TGTGCCAGCAGCTCTTTCGGCACAGATACGCAGTATTTT. It is translated as CASSSFGTDTQYF.